This TCR beta chain was recorded in a study of CD8+CD57+ T cells in acquired aplastic anemia. General study points: Significant differences in CD8+ Simpson's diversity were not observed between patients and controls. Patients and controls were found to share 25 to 30 CD8+ CDR3 sequences.

CDR3 and TCR beta VDJ profiling relied on a genomic DNA template. In TCRdb, the reads were re-called with MiXCR into one record per CDR3 protein. The table records approximately 470,000 distinct CDR3 sequences, around 32% of them present only once. Before being chosen for sequencing, patients had shown CD8+CD57+ cell expansion by flow cytometry. Diagnosis of severe acquired aplastic anemia applied to all patients. Patients were untreated when blood was sampled. This clonotype was observed at least ten times. No antigen is known for it. The specimen sequenced was sorted CD4+, CD8+, or CD8+CD57+ T cells (not recorded which) from PBMCs. This clonotype was obtained from a human donor with aplastic anemia.

This chain's CDR3 is CAISETKQVQIYF. The DNA of the CDR3 is TGTGCCATCAGCGAGACGAAACAGGTTCAAATATATTTT. The chain has TRBV10-3 and TRBJ1-3; D may be TRBD1 (5 bases). Trimming shortened V by 6 bases and J by 13 bases, and 19 bases separated the two germline ends. The CDR3 is 13 amino acids. In germline, CDR1 is ENHRY, CDR2 SYGVKD.